Shown below are 5 T cell receptor beta chains from a single sample sequenced in a study of blood T cell repertoires in COVID-19. Sequenced by immunoSEQ multiplex PCR; TCRdb stores in-frame clones only, minus some. The data contain fewer than 500,000 clones, more than 75% of them singletons. The sequencing sample was made of PBMCs or T cells enriched from blood (not recorded which). The source is a man between 25 and 39 years old who had recovered from COVID-19.

This chain joins TRBV3-1 (or the pseudogene TRBV3-2) and TRBJ2-3; 15 bases are shared with TRBD2. V was clipped by 4 bases and J by 4 bases; unmatched bases: 0. There are 15 residues in the CDR3. From germline, CDR1 is LGHDT and CDR2 YNNKEL (reference sequence). DNA of the CDR3: TGTGCCAGCAGCCGGACTAGCGGGGGGGCAGATACGCAGTATTTT. Its translation: CASSRTSGGADTQYF.

The gene calls are TRBV6-5 and TRBJ1-5; TRBD1 matches at 7 bases. Germline V gives CDR1 MNHEY, CDR2 SVGAGI. This CDR3 comprises 15 residues. V trimming: 5 bases; J trimming: 0 bases; junction bases outside the gene matches: 4. The CDR3 DNA follows: TGTGCCAGCAGTCTTCGACAGGGTAGCAATCAGCCCCAGCATTTT. As protein: CASSLRQGSNQPQHF.

This clone was observed a handful of times. The chain combines TRBV5-1 with TRBJ1-1, with TRBD1 matching over 11 bases. From germline, CDR1 is SGHRS and CDR2 YFSETQ. The CDR3 runs 14 residues. V was clipped by 4 bases and J by 8 bases; unmatched bases: 7. The CDR3 DNA is TGCGCCAGCAGCAACAGGACAGGGGGCGAGGAAGCTTTCTTT. Translated: CASSNRTGGEEAFF.

The genes are TRBV6-5 and TRBJ1-6; TRBD1 matches 8 bases. The CDR3 length is 15 residues. The V gene end was trimmed by 5 bases and the J gene end by 7 bases; junction bases not matched to a gene: 7. Germline loops: CDR1 MNHEY, CDR2 SVGAGI. The CDR3 loop is CASSTGQGGNSPLHF. DNA for the CDR3: TGTGCCAGCAGTACCGGACAGGGAGGCAATTCACCCCTCCACTTT.

This chain links TRBV7-2 with TRBJ2-2; 7 bases line up with TRBD2. With 5 bases clipped from V and 5 bases from J, the junction kept 17 bases outside the gene matches. This CDR3 has 18 residues. The germline V gene encodes CDR1 SGHTA and CDR2 FQGNSA. The CDR3 bases are TGTGCCAGCAGCCCCCTATTTATAAGGGAGGGGCCAACCGGGGAGCTGTTTTTT. Amino acids: CASSPLFIREGPTGELFF. The whole variable domain, filled in from reference TRBV7-2 and TRBJ2-2, reads GAGVSQSPSNKVTEKGKDVELRCDPISGHTALYWYRQSLGQGLEFLIYFQGNSAPDKSGLPSDRFSAERTGGSVSTLTIQRTQQEDSAVYLCASSPLFIREGPTGELFFGEGSRLTVL.